This T cell receptor (beta chain) was identified during a study of shared clonotypes between healthy human individuals. Generated by immunoSEQ multiplex PCR, the TCRdb table keeps only in-frame clones and is missing some. The sample holds about 2.4 million clones, more than 90% seen once. The study's findings and limits: Large sequencing depth failed to make sorted-subset sequencing complete, rarefaction showed.

Deletions cut 10 bases from V and 2 bases from J, with 11 bases between. CDR1 and CDR2 (germline): MDHEN, SYDVKM. The CDR3 contains 12 residues. This clone was recorded once. Its specificity is not known. This clonotype was obtained from a young man in good health. Material for sequencing was naive CD4+ T cells sorted from blood. As for subset: CD45RA+ positively selected. The V gene is TRBV28, the J gene TRBJ1-2; the D gene is possibly TRBD1 (6 bases). CDR3 coding DNA: TGTGCCACCCTTACAGGGAACTATGGCTACACCTTC. The encoded protein is CATLTGNYGYTF.